The 26 T cell receptor beta chains below were found in one sample sequenced in a study of T cells after yellow fever vaccination. One entry per CDR3 protein, called by TCRdb with MiXCR from the 5' RACE reads. The sample contains 450,000 to 650,000 distinct CDR3 sequences, about a fifth of which appear only once. The specimen comprised PBMCs, sampled approximately 20 days after the first yellow fever vaccination. These receptors were collected from a man aged 18 to 35 who received the YFV17D yellow fever vaccine.

This clonotype has only a few counts. One end of the junction varies from germline; a read error may be responsible. The chain is built from TRBV2 and TRBJ2-5, with D possibly matching TRBD1 (6 bases). This CDR3 is 14 amino acids long. CDR1 and CDR2 (germline): SNHLY, FYNNEI. CDR3: CASSAGRAGQYSGF. CDR3 coding DNA: TGTGCCAGCAGTGCCGGAAGGGCAGGACAGTACAGCGGCTTC.

V gene TRBV12-3 or TRBV12-4 combines with J gene TRBJ2-1; D could derive from TRBD1 or TRBD2 (5 bases each). Between the trimmed V and J ends, which lost 7 bases and 0 bases, there was a span of 13 bases. The CDR3 is 15 residues long. CDR3 loop: CASNPSGRSYNEQFF. CDR3 nucleotides: TGTGCCAGCAACCCCTCGGGGCGCTCCTACAATGAGCAGTTCTTC.

J is TRBJ1-4 and V is TRBV27, with a possible D match to TRBD1 (5 bases). Deletions cut 2 bases from V and 8 bases from J, with 12 bases between. The CDR3 has 14 amino acids. The germline V gene has CDR1 MNHEY and CDR2 SMNVEV (reference sequence). Here the CDR3 reads CASSLLGVDEKLFF. In DNA form, the CDR3 reads TGTGCCAGCAGTTTACTGGGGGTAGACGAAAAACTGTTTTTT.

This sequence joins TRBV28 and TRBJ2-5; 7 bases line up with TRBD1. This CDR3 region has 15 residues. Trimming at V came to 1 base and at J to 1 base, leaving 3 bases not matched to a gene. Germline lookup yields CDR1 MDHEN and CDR2 SYDVKM. This CDR3 is CASSLLGQSQETQYF. The CDR3 DNA sequence: TGTGCCAGCAGTTTATTGGGACAGTCCCAAGAGACCCAGTACTTC.

The chain has TRBV5-1 and TRBJ2-1; D unresolved. With 7 bases removed from V and 3 bases from J, the gap between germline ends came to 8 bases. The CDR3 is made up of 12 amino acids. Germline V lookup: CDR1 SGHRS, CDR2 YFSETQ. CDR3 in DNA: TGCGCCAGCTCGACTGACTACAATGAGCAGTTCTTC. Protein sequence: CASSTDYNEQFF. The whole variable domain, remainder taken from reference TRBV5-1 and TRBJ2-1, is KAGVTQTPRYLIKTRGQQVTLSCSPISGHRSVSWYQQTPGQGLQFLFEYFSETQRNKGNFPGRFSGRQFSNSRSEMNVSTLELGDSALYLCASSTDYNEQFFGPGTRLTVL.

This chain links TRBV9 with TRBJ1-4; 7 bases fit TRBD1. The CDR3 is 16 residues long. V shed 4 bases, J shed 0 bases, and the junction held 6 bases outside the gene matches. Germline V gene lookup returns CDR1 SGDLS and CDR2 YYNGEE. The CDR3 is CASSSRTGATNEKLFF. The CDR3 DNA reads as TGTGCCAGCAGCTCCCGTACAGGGGCAACTAATGAAAAACTGTTTTTT.

J is TRBJ2-2 and V is TRBV15; the D is unclear. CDR3 size: 14 residues. The V end was cut by 4 bases, the J end by 5 bases, with 11 bases between. CDR1 LNHNV and CDR2 YYDKDF come from the germline V gene (reference sequence). In DNA, the CDR3 is TGTGCCACCAGCAATAGGGTGGGGACCGGGGAGCTGTTTTTT. It codes for CATSNRVGTGELFF. Full variable domain (outside the CDR3, taken from reference TRBV15 and TRBJ2-2): DAMVIQNPRYQVTQFGKPVTLSCSQTLNHNVMYWYQQKSSQAPKLLFHYYDKDFNNEADTPDNFQSRRPNTSFCFLDIRSPGLGDTAMYLCATSNRVGTGELFFGEGSRLTVL.

This clonotype was detected only a few times. The V call is TRBV12-3 or TRBV12-4, the J call TRBJ2-5; no clear D. Trimming shortened V by 5 bases and J by 4 bases, and 14 bases separated the two germline ends. The CDR3 covers 14 residues. The CDR3 DNA follows: TGTGCCAGCAGTCAACGTGAGAAGGGAGAGACCCAGTACTTC. It translates to CASSQREKGETQYF.

This clonotype was counted a few times. The chain uses TRBV5-4 and TRBJ1-1, with D unclear. The germline gives CDR1 SGHNT, CDR2 YYREEE (reference sequence). The CDR3 runs to 14 residues. Trimming took 4 bases from V and 1 from J, leaving 11 bases between them. The chain's CDR3 is CASSRTSGNTEAFF. In nucleotides, the CDR3 is TGTGCCAGCAGCCGGACCTCGGGGAACACTGAAGCTTTCTTT.

In this sample, this clonotype turned up a few times. The rearrangement links TRBV5-1 to TRBJ2-5; TRBD1 matches at 10 bases. The ends lost 4 bases at V and 5 bases at J; junction bases unmatched: 5. Germline CDR1 is SGHRS and CDR2 is YFSETQ. CDR3 length: 14 residues. In DNA form, the CDR3 reads TGCGCCAGCAGCATCGGGACAGGGGAGGAGACCCAGTACTTC. Protein: CASSIGTGEETQYF.

This clonotype was picked up a small number of times. J is TRBJ1-5 and V is TRBV18, with D unclear. This CDR3 region has 14 residues. V dropped 3 bases and J dropped 0 bases, with 6 bases sitting between them. Germline lookup yields CDR1 KGHSH and CDR2 LQKENI. The CDR3 is CASSPNRSNQPQHF. CDR3 DNA: TGTGCCAGCTCACCTAATCGTAGCAATCAGCCCCAGCATTTT.

This clonotype was detected only a few times. This chain uses TRBV7-9 with TRBJ2-3, with 7 bases fitting TRBD2. Germline loops: CDR1 SEHNR, CDR2 FQNEAQ (reference sequence). Trimming at V came to 5 bases and at J to 6 bases, leaving 8 bases not matched to a gene. The CDR3 length is 14 residues. In DNA, the CDR3 is TGTGCCAGCAGCCAGGGACTATCAGACGATACGCAGTATTTT. This encodes CASSQGLSDDTQYF.

This clonotype was found a few times. The J gene is TRBJ2-5, the V gene TRBV4-3; no firm D call. The ends were cut back, 0 bases at V and 5 bases at J, with 16 bases in the middle. The germline V gene has CDR1 LGHNA and CDR2 YSLEER. This CDR3 has 16 amino acids. This chain's CDR3 is CASSQDHLEGGETQYF. CDR3 nucleotides: TGCGCCAGCAGCCAAGATCATCTAGAAGGTGGTGAGACCCAGTACTTC.

A few counts support this clonotype. This chain links TRBV7-8 with TRBJ2-3; no clear D. Trimming shortened V by 0 bases and J by 6 bases, and 4 bases separated the two germline ends. Germline V lookup: CDR1 SGHVS, CDR2 FQNEAQ. The CDR3 is made up of 12 amino acids. CDR3 nucleotide sequence: TGTGCCAGCAGCTTAGCGTGGGATACGCAGTATTTT. Encoded protein: CASSLAWDTQYF. The whole variable domain, filled in from reference TRBV7-8 and TRBJ2-3, reads GAGVSQSPRYKVAKRGQDVALRCDPISGHVSLFWYQQALGQGPEFLTYFQNEAQLDKSGLPSDRFFAERPEGSVSTLKIQRTQQEDSAVYLCASSLAWDTQYFGPGTRLTVL.

This chain uses TRBV2 with TRBJ1-2; D is undetermined. The CDR3 spans 17 residues. Germline V gives CDR1 SNHLY, CDR2 FYNNEI. With 1 base removed from V and 3 bases from J, the gap between germline ends came to 18 bases. The CDR3 is CASSEGEGTYMDYGYTF. Written as DNA, the CDR3 is TGTGCCAGCAGTGAAGGGGAGGGAACCTATATGGACTATGGCTACACCTTC.

V and J are TRBV4-3 and TRBJ1-5; 7 positions agree with TRBD1. V lost 0 bases to trimming and J lost 7 bases; unmatched junction nucleotides: 6. This CDR3 has 15 amino acids. Germline loops: CDR1 LGHNA, CDR2 YSLEER. The CDR3 coding sequence is TGCGCCAGCAGCCAAGATGGGGACAGTGAACAGCCCCAGCATTTT. Translating it yields CASSQDGDSEQPQHF.

DNA of the CDR3: TGCAGCGTTTTGGGACAGGGCAATGAAGCTTTCTTT. The encoded protein is CSVLGQGNEAFF. This sequence joins TRBV29-1 and TRBJ1-1, with 9 bases aligning to TRBD1. Per germline, CDR1 SQVTM and CDR2 ANQGSEA. The CDR3 totals 12 residues. V lost 5 bases and J lost 7; bases outside the gene matches: 5. The full variable domain, rest sourced from reference TRBV29-1 and TRBJ1-1, is SAVISQKPSRDICQRGTSLTIQCQVDSQVTMMFWYRQQPGQSLTLIATANQGSEATYESGFVIDKFPISRPNLTFSTLTVSNMSPEDSSIYLCSVLGQGNEAFFGQGTRLTVV.

The chain links TRBV5-6 to TRBJ1-5; perhaps TRBD1 as D (6 bases). Trimming left V 4 bases short and J 1 base short, with 9 bases between. This CDR3 spans 14 amino acids. The germline V gene encodes CDR1 SGHDT and CDR2 YYEEEE. As DNA, the CDR3 is TGTGCCAGCAGCCCCGGACAGAGCAATCAGCCCCAGCATTTT. It specifies CASSPGQSNQPQHF.

V and J are TRBV10-3 and TRBJ2-1, with a tentative D call TRBD1 (5 bases). Trimming stripped 3 bases from V and 6 bases from J, with 6 bases between. The CDR3 has 12 amino acids. Germline values: CDR1 ENHRY, CDR2 SYGVKD. CDR3 protein: CAISDDSNEQFF. DNA of the CDR3: TGTGCCATCAGTGACGACAGCAATGAGCAGTTCTTC.

This clonotype was detected a few times. The rearrangement links TRBV6-2 or TRBV6-3 to TRBJ2-2; D is ambiguous. The CDR3 totals 14 residues. From germline, CDR1 is MNHEY and CDR2 SVGEGT. Between the trimmed V and J ends, which lost 7 bases and 1 base, there was a span of 10 bases. The CDR3 region is CASKFIRNTGELFF. The DNA for the CDR3 is TGTGCCAGCAAATTTATTAGGAACACCGGGGAGCTGTTTTTT.

The chain joins TRBV20-1 to TRBJ1-6; no clear D. This CDR3 has 13 residues. V was pared by 1 base and J by 6 bases, with 7 bases between. Germline CDR1 DFQATT, CDR2 SNEGSKA (reference sequence). CDR3 sequence: CSARGDGNSPLHF. DNA for the CDR3: TGCAGTGCTAGAGGTGACGGTAATTCACCCCTCCACTTT.

The chain combines TRBV14 with TRBJ2-1; a possible D gene is TRBD1 (5 bases). The germline V and J ends were trimmed by 3 bases and 0 bases, with 15 bases remaining between them. This CDR3 spans 17 amino acids. Germline V gives CDR1 SGHDN, CDR2 FVKESK. The CDR3 reads CASSHSKRGSSYNEQFF. The CDR3 nucleotides read TGTGCCAGCAGCCATTCTAAAAGGGGAAGCTCCTACAATGAGCAGTTCTTC.

CDR3 bases: TGTGCCACCCGGGACCTCCATACAGATACGCAGTATTTT. Encoded protein: CATRDLHTDTQYF. This chain joins TRBV5-4 and TRBJ2-3; possibly TRBD1 or TRBD2 for D (5 bases each). Trimming removed 9 bases at V and 3 bases at J, with 14 bases between. CDR1 SGHNT and CDR2 YYREEE come from the germline V gene (reference sequence). The CDR3 length is 13 residues.

This clonotype was picked up a small number of times. The rearrangement links TRBV20-1 to TRBJ2-5, with 7 bases matching TRBD2. Losses at the gene ends were 6 bases for V and 6 bases for J; bases not matched to a gene: 16. The CDR3 is 15 residues long. Germline V gene data show CDR1 as DFQATT and CDR2 as SNEGSKA (reference sequence). CDR3 nucleotides: TGCAGTGCCCCCCGGGGGTGGGGGGGGATGAAGACCCAGTACTTC. It translates to CSAPRGWGGMKTQYF.

This clonotype was counted only a few times. The chain carries TRBV28 and TRBJ2-1, with D perhaps matching TRBD2 (5 bases). V lost 8 bases to trimming and J lost 4 bases, with 36 bases between them. CDR3 length: 21 residues. Per germline, CDR1 MDHEN and CDR2 SYDVKM. The CDR3 region is CASGLPDRRISSSLGYNEQFF. CDR3 sequence (DNA): TGTGCCAGCGGACTCCCCGACCGCCGGATTTCGTCCTCCCTCGGTTACAATGAGCAGTTCTTC.

The chain is built from TRBV9 and TRBJ2-1; 7 bases are a match to TRBD2. From germline, CDR1 is SGDLS and CDR2 YYNGEE. This CDR3 is built from 15 residues. V shed 3 bases, J shed 7 bases, and the junction held 10 bases outside the gene matches. The CDR3 here is CASSAGGGIMNEQFF. In nucleotides, the CDR3 is TGTGCCAGCAGCGCTGGGGGGGGGATAATGAATGAGCAGTTCTTC.